A single sample gave rise to the 14 T cell receptor beta chains below, sequenced in a study of blood T cell repertoires in COVID-19. This table comes from immunoSEQ multiplex PCR, and its TCRdb copy is limited to in-frame clones, with some not included. The sample records roughly 240,000 clones, approximately 85% being singletons. Sequenced input: peripheral blood. The receptors derive from a woman aged 65 to 85 with acute or convalescent COVID-19.

The chain employs TRBV4-2 and TRBJ2-1; 11 bases align to TRBD1. The ends lost 8 bases at V and 4 bases at J; junction bases unmatched: 7. The germline gives CDR1 LGHNA, CDR2 YNFKEQ. The CDR3 is 15 amino acids. The CDR3 region has the DNA TGTGCCAGCGAACGGACAGGGGGCGGTTACAATGAGCAGTTCTTC. It encodes CASERTGGGYNEQFF.

V and J are TRBV5-8 and TRBJ2-7; 8 bases agree with TRBD1. CDR3 length: 16 residues. Unmatched junction bases numbered 14, after V lost 6 bases and J lost 3 bases. In germline, CDR1 is SGHTS, CDR2 YDEGEE. The DNA of the CDR3 is TGTGCCAGCACCCCACCCGGACAGGGAGGAATCTACGAGCAGTACTTC. Translated: CASTPPGQGGIYEQYF.

The chain carries TRBV20-1 and TRBJ2-5, with 7 bases lining up with TRBD2. CDR3 size: 15 residues. Trimming removed 3 bases from V and 4 bases from J; junction bases left unmatched: 11. Germline assignment: CDR1 DFQATT and CDR2 SNEGSKA (reference sequence). This CDR3 reads CSASVTSPAPETQYF. In nucleotides, the CDR3 is TGCAGTGCTAGTGTGACTAGCCCGGCCCCAGAGACCCAGTACTTC.

The V and J genes are TRBV5-1 and TRBJ1-1; possibly TRBD1 for D (5 bases). This CDR3 region has 14 residues. The germline gives CDR1 SGHRS, CDR2 YFSETQ. V was trimmed by 0 bases and J by 3 bases, leaving 9 bases between them. The CDR3 loop is CASSLDARDTEAFF. CDR3 in DNA: TGCGCCAGCAGCTTGGACGCCAGGGACACTGAAGCTTTCTTT.

The chain carries TRBV28 and TRBJ1-2; 8 nucleotides match TRBD1. The V gene end was trimmed by 4 bases and the J gene end by 5 bases; junction bases not matched to a gene: 6. CDR1 is MDHEN and CDR2 is SYDVKM in the germline V gene. The CDR3 covers 14 residues. Here the CDR3 reads CASSWDRSSYGYTF. CDR3 DNA: TGTGCCAGCAGTTGGGACAGGAGCTCATATGGCTACACCTTC.

This clone was seen just once. The rearrangement links TRBV9 to TRBJ2-3; 13 nucleotides match TRBD2. Per germline, CDR1 SGDLS and CDR2 YYNGEE. The CDR3 consists of 16 residues. With V trimmed by 5 bases and J by 2 bases, 5 bases remained unmatched. The CDR3 bases are TGTGCCAGCAGTTCGGGACTAGCGGGATTCACAGATACGCAGTATTTT. Translated: CASSSGLAGFTDTQYF. The variable domain in full, completed from reference TRBV9 and TRBJ2-3, reads DSGVTQTPKHLITATGQRVTLRCSPRSGDLSVYWYQQSLDQGLQFLIQYYNGEERAKGNILERFSAQQFPDLHSELNLSSLELGDSALYFCASSSGLAGFTDTQYFGPGTRLTVL.

The CDR3 region has the DNA TGTGCCAGCAGCCTCGGGACAGGGGGTACGTCACCCCTCCACTTT. It yields the protein CASSLGTGGTSPLHF. V is TRBV6-2 or TRBV6-3 and J is TRBJ1-6; 11 bases fit TRBD1. V shed 6 bases and J 10 bases; nucleotides not matched to a gene: 8. This CDR3 contains 15 residues. Per the germline V gene, CDR1 is MNHEY and CDR2 is SVGEGT.

For this clone: In the same sample, other DNA sequences code for this CDR3. The chain is built from TRBV3-1 (or the pseudogene TRBV3-2) and TRBJ2-5; D call uncertain. Germline V lookup: CDR1 LGHDT, CDR2 YNNKEL (reference sequence). Trimming shortened V by 1 base and J by 5 bases, and 5 bases separated the two germline ends. There are 12 residues in the CDR3. The CDR3 DNA reads TGTGCCAGCAGCCAAGTTAGTGAGACCCAGTACTTC. This translates into CASSQVSETQYF.

The chain has TRBV5-1 and TRBJ2-7; D is ambiguous. CDR3 length equals 14 residues. Deletions cut 4 bases from V and 2 bases from J, with 13 bases between. Germline V gene sequence: CDR1 SGHRS, CDR2 YFSETQ. The CDR3, as DNA: TGCGCCAGCAGCCGTCGGGTCGAGACCTACGAGCAGTACTTC. It specifies CASSRRVETYEQYF.

This clone turned up a few times. The DNA of the CDR3 is TGTGCCACCCGATCAGGGGTGCAGGGCTACACCTTC. As protein: CATRSGVQGYTF. The chain is built from TRBV6-5 and TRBJ1-2; tentatively, D is TRBD1 (6 bases). The germline CDR1 and CDR2 sequences are MNHEY and SVGAGI. The CDR3 spans 12 residues. Trimming removed 10 bases from V and 8 bases from J, with 17 bases in between.

This clone was seen more than once but under ten times. This chain joins TRBV6-2 or TRBV6-3 and TRBJ1-5; 7 nucleotides line up with TRBD1. The CDR3 is 14 amino acids. V was clipped by 5 bases and J by 3 bases; unmatched bases: 4. From germline, CDR1 is MNHEY and CDR2 SVGEGT. CDR3 in DNA: TGTGCCAGCAGTGCCGGACAGGTCAATCAGCCCCAGCATTTT. Protein product: CASSAGQVNQPQHF.

J is TRBJ1-2 and V is TRBV6-2 or TRBV6-3, with D perhaps matching TRBD1 (5 bases). The germline V and J ends were trimmed by 4 bases and 4 bases, with 7 bases remaining between them. Germline lookup yields CDR1 MNHEY and CDR2 SVGEGT. This CDR3 is 12 amino acids long. The CDR3 region is CASSSTAYGYTF. DNA for the CDR3: TGTGCCAGCAGTTCGACAGCCTATGGCTACACCTTC.

This clone was seen just once. This chain joins TRBV4-2 and TRBJ1-1; possible D gene TRBD1, 5 bases. CDR3 length: 14 residues. In germline, CDR1 is LGHNA, CDR2 YNFKEQ. The V end was cut by 4 bases, the J end by 10 bases, with 19 bases between. This CDR3 is CASSPATGPGLAFF. CDR3 bases: TGTGCCAGCAGCCCAGCGACTGGGCCAGGGTTAGCTTTCTTT.

This sequence joins TRBV6-1 and TRBJ2-1; 11 nucleotides line up with TRBD2. Germline V gives CDR1 MNHNS, CDR2 SASEGT. The trim removed 3 bases at V and 2 bases at J, leaving 0 bases unmatched. The CDR3 runs 15 residues. CDR3 region: CASSDSGGAYNEQFF. In DNA, the CDR3 is TGTGCCAGCAGTGATAGCGGGGGGGCCTACAATGAGCAGTTCTTC.